This T cell receptor (beta chain) appears in the sequencing data of a study of CD8 T cells in ankylosing spondylitis. This CDR3 is built from 14 residues. Trimming removed 3 bases at V and 5 bases at J, with 14 bases between. Germline V lookup: CDR1 SGHRS, CDR2 YFSETQ. The TCR beta libraries were generated through quantitative 5'-RACE incorporating molecular barcodes. Each CDR3 protein is one row after TCRdb ran MiXCR on the 5' RACE reads. This table holds about 700,000 distinct CDR3 sequences, under 20% found once. Whole-study findings and limits: It was reported that disease-linked clones were significantly enriched in matched ankylosing spondylitis synovial fluid. About 8 highly homologous variants made up a TCR beta motif, and this motif appeared characteristic of ankylosing spondylitis blood.

This clonotype was detected only a few times. Its antigen is not identified. The receptor was derived from a male donor with ankylosing spondylitis. The V gene is TRBV5-1, the J gene TRBJ2-5, with D perhaps matching TRBD1 or TRBD2 (5 bases each). Sequencing input: blood, either unsorted or a sorted T cell fraction (not recorded which). As DNA, the CDR3 is TGCGCCAGCAGCTCCCGGGACCCAAGGGAGACCCAGTACTTC. It encodes CASSSRDPRETQYF.